The 32 T cell receptor beta chains in this list originate from one sample, sequenced in a study of T cell repertoires in cytomegalovirus infection. Using its own MiXCR run on the reads, TCRdb lists one record per CDR3 protein. The sample lists around 740,000 distinct CDR3 sequences; roughly 36% were seen once. Sample: PBMCs. These TCRs come from a human donor in good health (CMV status not recorded). Some clones in this sample may be carry-over from other donors' samples.

The J gene is TRBJ1-2, the V gene TRBV7-6; 8 nucleotides match TRBD1. The length of the CDR3 is 15 residues. The germline CDR1 and CDR2 sequences are SGHVS and FNYEAQ. The V gene end was trimmed by 5 bases and the J gene end by 4 bases; junction bases not matched to a gene: 9. This chain's CDR3 is CASSLLSDRGYGYTF. In DNA form, the CDR3 reads TGTGCCAGCAGCCTATTATCTGACAGGGGCTATGGCTACACCTTC.

V usage is TRBV19 and J usage is TRBJ2-7; D is possibly TRBD1 (6 bases). The CDR3 consists of 12 residues. Germline-derived CDR1 and CDR2 are LNHDA and SQIVND (reference sequence). V was pared by 5 bases and J by 4 bases, with 9 bases between. CDR3 sequence reads: CASSVRGYEQYF. The CDR3 DNA is TGTGCCAGTAGTGTCAGGGGTTACGAGCAGTACTTC.

In its sample, this clonotype was seen a few times. The chain employs TRBV9 and TRBJ1-2, with unresolved D. Germline assignment: CDR1 SGDLS and CDR2 YYNGEE. Trimming took off 3 bases at V and 8 bases at J, with 23 bases between the two ends. The CDR3 sequence is 16 residues long. CDR3 sequence reads: CASSGASGPREGGYTF. CDR3 nucleotide sequence: TGTGCCAGCAGCGGCGCCTCCGGGCCCCGGGAAGGGGGCTACACCTTC.

This clonotype showed up just a few times. The chain combines TRBV7-2 with TRBJ2-1; 7 nucleotides align to TRBD1. With 5 bases clipped from V and 4 bases from J, the junction kept 8 bases outside the gene matches. The CDR3 loop spans 15 amino acids. Germline values: CDR1 SGHTA, CDR2 FQGNSA. CDR3 protein: CASSLWTGEYNEQFF. CDR3 bases: TGTGCCAGCAGCCTATGGACAGGCGAATACAATGAGCAGTTCTTC.

The chain couples TRBV4-1 to TRBJ1-1, with D perhaps matching TRBD1 (6 bases). The germline V gene encodes CDR1 MGHRA and CDR2 YSYEKL. The CDR3 consists of 16 residues. Trimming pared 1 base from V and 4 bases from J, leaving 16 bases between. The CDR3 loop is CASSQVGQGSVTEAFF. The DNA of the CDR3 is TGCGCCAGCAGCCAAGTAGGGCAGGGGAGTGTCACTGAAGCTTTCTTT.

The rearrangement links TRBV3-1 to TRBJ1-2; D possibly corresponds to TRBD1 (6 bases). Germline V gene lookup returns CDR1 LGHDT and CDR2 YNNKEL (reference sequence). CDR3 length: 14 amino acids. Trimming left V 1 base short and J 7 bases short, with 13 bases between. CDR3 nucleotide sequence: TGTGCCAGCAGCCAAGGCCAACAGGGAGGTGGCTACACCTTC. This translates into CASSQGQQGGGYTF.

A few counts support this clonotype. This chain links TRBV28 with TRBJ1-3; D unclear. This CDR3 comprises 15 residues. The V gene lost 5 bases and the J gene lost 0 bases, with 11 bases spanning the gap. In germline, CDR1 is MDHEN, CDR2 SYDVKM. The CDR3 region is CASSPHGVSGNTIYF. The DNA of the CDR3 is TGTGCCAGCAGTCCCCACGGGGTCTCTGGAAACACCATATATTTT.

The V call is TRBV7-9, the J call TRBJ1-2; D unclear. V lost 5 bases, J lost 0 bases, and 7 bases lay in between. Germline CDR1 and CDR2: SEHNR and FQNEAQ (reference sequence). The CDR3 runs 13 residues. The CDR3 protein is CASSNMPNYGYTF. The CDR3 bases are TGTGCCAGCAGCAACATGCCTAACTATGGCTACACCTTC. Looking up the rest from reference TRBV7-9 and TRBJ1-2 gives the full variable domain: DTGVSQNPRHKITKRGQNVTFRCDPISEHNRLYWYRQTLGQGPEFLTYFQNEAQLEKSRLLSDRFSAERPKGSFSTLEIQRTEQGDSAMYLCASSNMPNYGYTFGSGTRLTVV.

This sequence joins TRBV13 and TRBJ2-7, with D maybe TRBD1 (6 bases). Germline loops: CDR1 PRHDT, CDR2 FYEKMQ (reference sequence). The V end was cut by 5 bases, the J end by 2 bases, with 10 bases between. The length of the CDR3 is 13 residues. CDR3 amino acids: CASSLKGAYEQYF. In nucleotides, the CDR3 is TGTGCCAGCAGCCTTAAGGGGGCCTACGAGCAGTACTTC.

Only a few counts were recorded for this clonotype. Written as DNA, the CDR3 is TGTGCCACCCGGACAGGGATCACTGAAGCTTTCTTT. It encodes CATRTGITEAFF. V and J are TRBV2 and TRBJ1-1; TRBD1 agrees at 8 bases. In germline, CDR1 is SNHLY, CDR2 FYNNEI. The CDR3 sequence is 12 residues long. J was trimmed by 4 bases and V by 10 bases; bases with no gene match: 5.

This clonotype was found many times. The J gene is TRBJ1-6, the V gene TRBV7-2; D possibly corresponds to TRBD1 (6 bases). The CDR3 is 18 amino acids. Germline assignment: CDR1 SGHTA and CDR2 FQGNSA. V was cut by 4 bases and J by 0 bases, with 16 bases left in between. CDR3 sequence reads: CASSYRTVLSSYNSPLHF. The DNA for the CDR3 is TGTGCCAGCAGCTATAGGACAGTCTTAAGCTCCTATAATTCACCCCTCCACTTT.

The chain uses TRBV5-1 and TRBJ1-1; maybe TRBD1 (5 bases). Per the germline V gene, CDR1 is SGHRS and CDR2 is YFSETQ. Deletions cut 6 bases from V and 1 base from J, with 10 bases between. The CDR3 consists of 13 residues. The CDR3 sequence: CASTIGQNTEAFF. The CDR3 DNA is TGCGCCAGCACCATAGGACAGAACACTGAAGCTTTCTTT.

The chain links TRBV7-9 to TRBJ1-4; no definite D call. V lost 5 bases, J lost 2 bases, and 9 bases lay in between. The germline gives CDR1 SEHNR, CDR2 FQNEAQ (reference sequence). The CDR3 loop spans 14 amino acids. The CDR3 reads CASSLGKTNEKLFF. The CDR3 coding sequence is TGTGCCAGCAGCCTAGGGAAGACTAATGAAAAACTGTTTTTT.

In the case of this clonotype: Since the CDR3 does not end with the conserved phenylalanine or tryptophan, this likely comes from a read error. The chain couples TRBV5-5 to TRBJ2-3; 11 positions agree with TRBD2. V lost 1 base to trimming and J lost 2 bases; unmatched junction nucleotides: 9. Germline CDR1 SGHKS, CDR2 YYEKEE (reference sequence). This CDR3 region has 18 residues. Here the CDR3 DNA reads TGTGCCAGCAGCTTGACGCCCACTAGCGGGGGATACACAGATACGCAGTATTTG. Its translation: CASSLTPTSGGYTDTQYL.

CDR3 nucleotide sequence: TGTGCCAGCAGCTTAGTACTCCGACAGGGTGTTGAGACCCAGTACTTC. The encoded protein is CASSLVLRQGVETQYF. V is TRBV7-9 and J is TRBJ2-5, with 7 bases that match TRBD1. V trimming: 1 base; J trimming: 5 bases; junction bases outside the gene matches: 10. The CDR3 has 16 amino acids. The V gene's germline CDR1 is SEHNR and CDR2 FQNEAQ (reference sequence).

The table lists this clonotype with a few counts. The genes are TRBV25-1 and TRBJ2-2; D is unclear. Trimming cost V 4 bases and J 0 bases, with 9 bases left between them. Germline V gene data show CDR1 as MGHDK and CDR2 as SYGVNS. The CDR3 runs to 15 residues. CDR3 amino acids: CASSGIKPNTGELFF. The CDR3 DNA reads as TGTGCCAGCAGTGGGATAAAGCCGAACACCGGGGAGCTGTTTTTT.

The sample holds a few counts of this clonotype. This sequence joins TRBV14 and TRBJ2-7; no reliable D call. The CDR3 runs 12 residues. Trimming stripped 5 bases from V and 13 bases from J, with 18 bases between. Looked up from germline, CDR1 is SGHDN and CDR2 is FVKESK. CDR3 sequence reads: CASSWTGLVAYF. In DNA form, the CDR3 reads TGTGCCAGCAGCTGGACGGGCTTAGTCGCCTACTTC.

Only a few counts were recorded for this clonotype. CDR3 residues: CASSGDGTQTRGTGELFF. The CDR3, as DNA: TGCGCCAGCAGCGGAGACGGGACCCAAACTAGAGGGACCGGGGAGCTGTTTTTT. The gene calls are TRBV5-1 and TRBJ2-2; the D gene could be TRBD1 or TRBD2 (5 bases each). The CDR3 runs 18 residues. V lost 4 bases, J lost 5 bases, and 24 bases lay in between. Germline CDR1 reads SGHRS; CDR2 reads YFSETQ.

This clonotype was seen only a few times. The chain has TRBV6-5 and TRBJ1-6; 8 bases line up with TRBD1. Germline loops: CDR1 MNHEY, CDR2 SVGAGI. J lost 10 bases, V lost 4 bases, and 6 bases had no gene match. There are 14 residues in the CDR3. CDR3 nucleotides: TGTGCCAGCAGTTTAACAGGGGGGAGGTCACCCCTCCACTTT. The encoded protein is CASSLTGGRSPLHF.

The gene calls are TRBV4-1 and TRBJ2-1, with D maybe TRBD1 (6 bases). Looked up from germline, CDR1 is MGHRA and CDR2 is YSYEKL. The CDR3 has 16 residues. V lost 2 bases and J lost 3, with 14 bases in between. The CDR3 is CASSQPNRVLYNEQFF. CDR3 coding DNA: TGCGCCAGCAGCCAACCCAACAGGGTCCTCTACAATGAGCAGTTCTTC.

This clonotype was found a few times. This chain connects TRBV28 to TRBJ2-6; TRBD2 might be the D (5 bases). The CDR3 is 16 residues long. The germline V and J ends were trimmed by 3 bases and 0 bases, with 9 bases remaining between them. Germline V lookup: CDR1 MDHEN, CDR2 SYDVKM. The CDR3 sequence: CASSFGESSGANVLTF. Here the CDR3 DNA reads TGTGCCAGCAGTTTTGGGGAGAGCTCTGGGGCCAACGTCCTGACTTTC.

On this clonotype: Since the CDR3 does not end with the conserved phenylalanine or tryptophan, this likely comes from a read error. CDR3 sequence reads: CASSKGDNKNIQYL. In DNA form, the CDR3 reads TGTGCCAGTAGTAAAGGGGATAACAAAAACATTCAGTACTTA. The V call is TRBV19, the J call TRBJ2-4, with a possible D match to TRBD1 (5 bases). The germline gives CDR1 LNHDA, CDR2 SQIVND (reference sequence). This CDR3 has 14 amino acids. With 4 bases removed from V and 3 bases from J, the gap between germline ends came to 10 bases.

This clonotype was observed once. The junction and the germline gene differ at one end; a read error may be behind it. The chain recombines TRBV5-3 with TRBJ2-5; 14 nucleotides agree with TRBD2. TRBV5-3 is an ORF; its function is uncertain. This CDR3 contains 16 residues. The CDR3 sequence is CASSLTSGGASETQYF. As DNA, the CDR3 is TGTGCCAGCAGCTTGACTAGCGGGGGGGCCTCGGAGACCCAGTACTTC.

This clonotype was seen many times. This chain joins TRBV28 and TRBJ2-3; 16 positions agree with TRBD2. Germline V gene data show CDR1 as MDHEN and CDR2 as SYDVKM. This CDR3 contains 18 residues. V was clipped by 7 bases and J by 5 bases; unmatched bases: 12. Here the CDR3 DNA reads TGTGCCAGCACGGGGGCACCCGGGACTAGCGGGAGGGGAGATACGCAGTATTTT. Amino acid sequence: CASTGAPGTSGRGDTQYF.

This clonotype was recorded at least ten times. The chain carries TRBV7-6 and TRBJ2-1; 11 nucleotides match TRBD2. Germline V lookup: CDR1 SGHVS, CDR2 FNYEAQ. The CDR3 has 16 residues. V shed 5 bases and J 7 bases; nucleotides not matched to a gene: 10. The CDR3 sequence: CASSRVTSGGTNEQFF. The DNA for the CDR3 is TGTGCCAGCAGCCGTGTAACTAGCGGGGGCACGAATGAGCAGTTCTTC.

This clonotype has a count of ten or more. The rearrangement uses TRBV6-6 and TRBJ1-3, with 7 bases fitting TRBD1. V was pared by 7 bases and J by 2 bases, with 5 bases of the junction left unmatched. The CDR3 spans 14 residues. The germline V gene encodes CDR1 MNHNY and CDR2 SVGAGI (reference sequence). CDR3 nucleotide sequence: TGTGCCAGCACCAGAGACAGGGCTGGAAACACCATATATTTT. Translating it yields CASTRDRAGNTIYF.

The genes are TRBV7-8 and TRBJ1-6; 7 bases align to TRBD1. Germline loops: CDR1 SGHVS, CDR2 FQNEAQ. The CDR3 consists of 15 residues. Trimming removed 4 bases from V and 8 bases from J; junction bases left unmatched: 8. CDR3 in amino acids: CASSSEQDRHSPLHF. The DNA for the CDR3 is TGTGCCAGCAGCTCCGAGCAGGACAGGCATTCACCCCTCCACTTT.

This sequence joins TRBV6-1 and TRBJ2-1; 14 nucleotides agree with TRBD2. Germline V gene sequence: CDR1 MNHNS, CDR2 SASEGT. With 6 bases clipped from V and 6 bases from J, the junction kept 4 bases outside the gene matches. The CDR3 is made up of 15 amino acids. The CDR3 is CASSQGLAGGNEQFF. In DNA form, the CDR3 reads TGTGCCAGCAGCCAAGGACTAGCGGGAGGCAATGAGCAGTTCTTC.

A few counts support this clonotype. The chain links TRBV7-2 to TRBJ2-7; 8 bases fit TRBD2. Unmatched junction bases numbered 3, after V lost 4 bases and J lost 1 base. The germline V gene encodes CDR1 SGHTA and CDR2 FQGNSA. The CDR3 length is 14 residues. The CDR3 loop reads CASSWGLDSYEQYF. The CDR3 DNA reads as TGTGCCAGCAGCTGGGGACTAGATTCCTACGAGCAGTACTTC.

The rearrangement links TRBV7-3 to TRBJ1-6; possible D gene TRBD1, 5 bases. Germline V gives CDR1 SGHTA, CDR2 FQGTGA. V lost 3 bases to trimming and J lost 8 bases, with 14 bases between them. The CDR3 has 15 residues. The CDR3 is CASSLVGTDDSPLHF. DNA for the CDR3: TGTGCCAGCAGCTTGGTTGGGACGGACGATTCACCCCTCCACTTT.

The chain combines TRBV4-1 with TRBJ2-5; possible D gene TRBD2, 6 bases. The germline V and J ends were trimmed by 0 bases and 1 base, with 15 bases remaining between them. The CDR3 is 17 residues long. From germline, CDR1 is MGHRA and CDR2 YSYEKL. The CDR3 region has the DNA TGCGCCAGCAGCCAAGAATGGGCGGGGAGGATCCAAGAGACCCAGTACTTC. Translated: CASSQEWAGRIQETQYF.

This clonotype was counted a few times. The chain uses TRBV7-3 and TRBJ2-1; 12 bases are a match to TRBD1. Unmatched junction bases numbered 7, after V lost 1 base and J lost 0 bases. CDR3 size: 19 residues. Per germline, CDR1 SGHTA and CDR2 FQGTGA. The CDR3 region is CASSLRRGQGASSYNEQFF. CDR3 DNA sequence: TGTGCCAGCAGCTTAAGGCGGGGACAGGGGGCCTCCTCCTACAATGAGCAGTTCTTC.